A selection of T cell receptor beta chains follows, all from one sample in a study of post-analysis software for immune sequencing data. TCRdb analysed the PCR reads with MiXCR anew, one entry per CDR3 protein. The sample has roughly 670,000 distinct CDR3 sequences; approximately 59% are singletons. Input material: blood. These receptors were obtained from a girl between 2 and 10 years old with multiple sclerosis. Both conserved end residues are part of each CDR3. Each record gives: clone size, V gene, D gene, J gene, CDR3 DNA, CDR3 protein. The D gene is left open where the match is weak. Expanded clones are given a class, and other clones once, few, many or no size at all.

few,TRBV12-3/TRBV12-4,.,TRBJ2-5,TGTGCCAGCAGTTTATCCACGGCGACCCAGTACTTC,CASSLSTATQYF
few,TRBV20-1,.,TRBJ1-2,TGCAGTGCGTTCCCAGGAACCCTCTATGGCTACACCTTC,CSAFPGTLYGYTF
.,TRBV6-1,.,TRBJ2-1,TGTGCCAGCAGTGGGCGTCCGGTCCACAGCGGGACAGCTCGTAACAATGAGCAGTTCTTC,CASSGRPVHSGTARNNEQFF
few,TRBV7-9,TRBD2,TRBJ2-3,TGTGCCAGCAGCTTACCGACTAGCGGCACAGATACGCAGTATTTT,CASSLPTSGTDTQYF
few,TRBV6-5,TRBD2,TRBJ2-1,TGTGCCAGCAGTACTAGCGGGAGAAGAGATGAGCAGTTCTTC,CASSTSGRRDEQFF
.,TRBV20-1,.,TRBJ1-6,TGCAGTGCCCCCGACGGAGCGCTGGGGCTCCACTTT,CSAPDGALGLHF
.,TRBV12-3/TRBV12-4,TRBD1,TRBJ1-2,TGTGCCAGCAGCCCGACAGGGGGCGCTAAGAACTATGGCTACACCTTC,CASSPTGGAKNYGYTF
.,TRBV7-7,TRBD1,TRBJ2-3,TGTGCTAGCAGCCGAGGACAGGCCACAGATACGCAGTATTTT,CASSRGQATDTQYF
.,TRBV29-1,TRBD2,TRBJ2-1,TGCAGCGTTCCTATAGCGGGAGATTTGCAGTTCTTC,CSVPIAGDLQFF
few,TRBV7-9,TRBD2,TRBJ2-1,TGTGCCAGCAGCCTAGGACTAGCGGGGGGCGACAATGAGCAGTTCTTC,CASSLGLAGGDNEQFF
.,TRBV11-2,.,TRBJ2-4,TGTGCCAGCAGCCCCCAAGGTTACGCGGACATTCAGTACTTC,CASSPQGYADIQYF
.,TRBV10-3,.,TRBJ2-5,TGTGCCATCAGTGAAGAGTCAGCGCAAGAGACCCAGTACTTC,CAISEESAQETQYF
.,TRBV20-1,.,TRBJ2-1,TGCAGTGCTAGAGATTGGGGCCACGGGTTTGAGCAGTTCTTC,CSARDWGHGFEQFF
.,TRBV5-5,TRBD1,TRBJ1-2,TGTGCCAGCAGCCCGATAGGACAGGGCTATGGCTACACCTTC,CASSPIGQGYGYTF
.,TRBV7-2,.,TRBJ2-3,TGTGCCAGCAGCTACAGTCCCAGCACAGATACGCAGTATTTT,CASSYSPSTDTQYF
few,TRBV29-1,TRBD2,TRBJ2-2,TGCAGCGGGTACTCACTAGCGGGAGTTAACACCGGGGAGCTGTTTTTT,CSGYSLAGVNTGELFF
.,TRBV5-6,.,TRBJ2-7,TGTGCCAGCAGCTTGCTTTGGGCCGGACCCTACGAGCAGTACTTC,CASSLLWAGPYEQYF
.,TRBV12-3/TRBV12-4,.,TRBJ2-3,TGTGCCAGCAGTTTACCCCTGGGTAGCACGATATCAGATACGCAGTATTTT,CASSLPLGSTISDTQYF
.,TRBV4-1,.,TRBJ2-5,TGCGCCAGCAGCCAAGAACGCGGGCTTCAAGAGACCCAGTACTTC,CASSQERGLQETQYF
once,TRBV12-3/TRBV12-4,.,TRBJ2-5,TGTGCCAGCAGTTGGGCGGAGAGGGAGACCCAGTACTTC,CASSWAERETQYF
.,TRBV29-1,TRBD2,TRBJ2-1,TGCAGCGTCGCTCTACTAGCGGGGGGAGTGAATGAGCAGTTCTTC,CSVALLAGGVNEQFF
few,TRBV20-1,.,TRBJ1-1,TGCAGTGCTAGAGATCCGGGTCTGAACACTGAAGCTTTCTTT,CSARDPGLNTEAFF
.,TRBV5-5,.,TRBJ2-5,TGTGCCAGCAGCTCCTCTGGGAAAGAGACCCAGTACTTC,CASSSSGKETQYF
.,TRBV7-2,TRBD1,TRBJ2-1,TGTGCCAGCAGCTTAAGACAGGGATGGTACAATGAGCAGTTCTTC,CASSLRQGWYNEQFF
.,TRBV29-1,.,TRBJ2-1,TGCAGCGTTCGGACCCTGGACAATGAGCAGTTCTTC,CSVRTLDNEQFF
.,TRBV7-8,.,TRBJ2-1,TGTGCCAGCAGCTCCGGGCAGCAGTCCTACAATGAGCAGTTCTTC,CASSSGQQSYNEQFF
few,TRBV29-1,TRBD2,TRBJ2-1,TGCAGCGTCCGGGGGGTAAACAATGAGCAGTTCTTC,CSVRGVNNEQFF
once,TRBV28,.,TRBJ2-1,TGTGCCAGCAGTTTCCGCTCCTACAATGAGCGGTTCTTC,CASSFRSYNERFF
.,TRBV7-2,.,TRBJ2-7,TGTGCCAGCAGCTTAGGGGCTGGCGGGGCCAATGAGCAGTACTTC,CASSLGAGGANEQYF
once,TRBV6-5,TRBD1,TRBJ1-1,TGTGCCAGCAGTCTCGCGACAGGGGGCGTTGAAGCTTTCTTT,CASSLATGGVEAFF
.,TRBV20-1,.,TRBJ1-1,TGCAGTGCTAGGCCACAGGGATGGACTGAAGCTTTCTTT,CSARPQGWTEAFF
.,TRBV7-3,.,TRBJ2-1,TGTGCCAGCAGCTCTCTAGCGTCCCGCCCTTACAATGAGCAGTTCTTC,CASSSLASRPYNEQFF
.,TRBV28,.,TRBJ1-5,TGTGCCAGCAGTTTGGTGCGGAGTGGGCCCCAGCATTTT,CASSLVRSGPQHF
.,TRBV28,.,TRBJ2-1,TGTGCCAGCAACAAAGTGGGGACAGTTCACGCGGGACGCATCAATGAGCAGTTCTTC,CASNKVGTVHAGRINEQFF
.,TRBV4-1,.,TRBJ2-1,TGCGCCAGCAGCCCAGACGAGCGGGCTGAGCAGTTCTTC,CASSPDERAEQFF
few,TRBV27,.,TRBJ2-1,TGTGCCAGCAGTCCTTGGGCTGGAAATGAGCAGTTCTTC,CASSPWAGNEQFF
.,TRBV29-1,.,TRBJ2-3,TGCAGCGTAGCTGGCTCTGCCTTTCCGACGCAGTATTTT,CSVAGSAFPTQYF
.,TRBV11-2,.,TRBJ2-3,TGTGCCAGCAGCTTAGATCAGGTGGGGACTACAGATACGCAGTATTTT,CASSLDQVGTTDTQYF
.,TRBV7-9,TRBD1,TRBJ1-2,TGTGCCAGCAGCTTAGCGCTAACAGGGGCGCGGGGCTACACCTTC,CASSLALTGARGYTF
.,TRBV4-3,.,TRBJ2-1,TGCGCCAGCAGCCCAAGCATGAGGGATGAGCAGTTCTTC,CASSPSMRDEQFF
.,TRBV6-4,TRBD2,TRBJ2-2,TGTGCCAGCAGTGAGAGTGAGGGCGGGAGTACCGGGGAGCTGTTTTTT,CASSESEGGSTGELFF
.,TRBV7-2,.,TRBJ1-5,TGTGCCAGCAGCCCGTTCGGGGTCGGCAATCAGCCCCAGCATTTT,CASSPFGVGNQPQHF
.,TRBV29-1,TRBD1,TRBJ2-3,TGCAGCGCGCAAAGACAGGGGAGAGATACGCAGTATTTT,CSAQRQGRDTQYF
.,TRBV9,TRBD1,TRBJ2-2,TGTGCCAGCAGAACAGGGGGTTCGAACACCGGGGAGCTGTTTTTT,CASRTGGSNTGELFF
few,TRBV27,.,TRBJ2-4,TGTGCCAGCAGTTTAAAAACCCCTAGGGTTAACATTCAGTACTTC,CASSLKTPRVNIQYF